Presented here are 19 T cell receptor beta chains from one specimen sequenced in a study of T-cell reconstitution after alpha-beta-depleted transplantation in children. Molecular barcoding with unique molecular identifiers was used for the TCRbeta library. MiXCR, applied by TCRdb to the PCR reads, yields one record per CDR3 protein. The table records roughly 350,000 distinct CDR3 sequences, about a sixth of them present only once. The sequencing used PBMCs, mostly from graft donor cells, collected 360 days after TCRalphabeta/CD19-depleted stem cell transplant. All receptors derive from a male patient between 2 and 9 years old who had a stem cell transplant for acute lymphoblastic leukemia, so the T cells may come from the graft donor.

This clonotype was seen more than once but under ten times. In DNA form, the CDR3 reads TGTGCCAGCAGCGTAGAGGGCGGGGGATACAATGAGCAGTTCTTC. Translated: CASSVEGGGYNEQFF. V and J are TRBV9 and TRBJ2-1; 7 bases align to TRBD2. V dropped 0 bases and J dropped 4; count of bases not matched to a gene: 4. Germline loops: CDR1 SGDLS, CDR2 YYNGEE. This CDR3 is built from 15 residues. Full variable domain (rest looked up from reference TRBV9 and TRBJ2-1): DSGVTQTPKHLITATGQRVTLRCSPRSGDLSVYWYQQSLDQGLQFLIQYYNGEERAKGNILERFSAQQFPDLHSELNLSSLELGDSALYFCASSVEGGGYNEQFFGPGTRLTVL.

This clonotype was counted a few times. V and J are TRBV20-1 and TRBJ1-4; 7 bases align to TRBD1. CDR1 is DFQATT, CDR2 SNEGSKA, per germline (reference sequence). J gave up 5 bases and V 4 bases, and 4 bases lay outside the gene matches. This CDR3 comprises 13 residues. CDR3 amino acids: CSAMTGMNEKLFF. In DNA, the CDR3 is TGCAGTGCTATGACAGGGATGAATGAAAAACTGTTTTTT.

This clonotype appeared a few times. This chain links TRBV12-3 or TRBV12-4 with TRBJ1-3; tentatively, D is TRBD1 (5 bases). Between the trimmed V and J ends, which lost 4 bases and 6 bases, there was a span of 7 bases. This CDR3 comprises 12 residues. The CDR3 nucleotides are TGTGCCAGCAGTTACGGGACAAACACCATATATTTT. This translates into CASSYGTNTIYF.

J is TRBJ2-7 and V is TRBV6-5; possibly TRBD1 for D (6 bases). Germline CDR1 MNHEY, CDR2 SVGAGI. V was pared by 3 bases and J by 2 bases, with 14 bases between. CDR3 length: 15 amino acids. For the CDR3, the DNA is TGTGCCAGCAGTTATGGCAGGGGCCCCACCTACGAGCAGTACTTC. The encoded protein is CASSYGRGPTYEQYF.

This clonotype was counted many times. The chain links TRBV28 to TRBJ2-3, with 12 bases matching TRBD2. This CDR3 is 17 amino acids long. CDR1 is MDHEN, CDR2 SYDVKM, per germline. J was trimmed by 2 bases and V by 5 bases; bases with no gene match: 8. This CDR3 is CASSLILAGGFTDTQYF. The CDR3 nucleotides read TGTGCCAGCAGTCTGATACTAGCGGGAGGTTTCACAGATACGCAGTATTTT.

At least ten counts were recorded for this clonotype. This chain links TRBV28 with TRBJ2-5, with TRBD2 identical over 9 bases. CDR1 and CDR2 from the germline V gene are MDHEN and SYDVKM. The J segment lost 3 bases and the V segment lost 3 bases, leaving 5 bases of the junction unmatched. CDR3 size: 15 residues. In DNA, the CDR3 is TGTGCCAGCAGTTTTGGTGGCGGGAGGGAAGAGACCCAGTACTTC. Protein sequence: CASSFGGGREETQYF.

This clonotype was found a few times. The gene calls are TRBV5-1 and TRBJ2-1, with TRBD2 matching over 7 bases. The CDR3 extends over 16 amino acids. CDR1 is SGHRS and CDR2 is YFSETQ in the germline V gene. With V trimmed by 9 bases and J by 2 bases, 14 bases remained unmatched. The CDR3 region is CATANLAEDPYNEQFF. Written as DNA, the CDR3 is TGCGCCACCGCGAATCTAGCGGAGGACCCCTACAATGAGCAGTTCTTC.

On this clonotype itself: An end of the junction does not agree with germline; a read error may underlie this. This chain uses TRBV3-1 with TRBJ1-3; D is uncertain. The CDR3 is made up of 12 amino acids. Germline CDR1 is LGHDT and CDR2 is YNNKEL (reference sequence). The CDR3 nucleotides read TGTGCCAGCAGCCAAGGTCGGAGACAAGAACATTTT. Its protein product is CASSQGRRQEHF.

The chain employs TRBV6-2 or TRBV6-3 and TRBJ2-1; TRBD2 aligns across 8 bases. CDR3 length: 18 residues. Per the germline V gene, CDR1 is MNHEY and CDR2 is SVGEGT. V dropped 2 bases and J dropped 0; count of bases not matched to a gene: 9. Written as DNA, the CDR3 is TGTGCCAGCAGTTACAGGTTAAGACTAGCGTACTCCTACAATGAGCAGTTCTTC. Translating it yields CASSYRLRLAYSYNEQFF.

In its sample, this clonotype was seen a few times. V gene TRBV28 combines with J gene TRBJ2-2, with unresolved D. This CDR3 has 16 residues. Germline V gene sequence: CDR1 MDHEN, CDR2 SYDVKM. Trimming stripped 5 bases from V and 1 base from J, with 14 bases between. The CDR3 nucleotides are TGTGCCAGCAGTCGCTCCCGACCAGTGAACACCGGGGAGCTGTTTTTT. It encodes CASSRSRPVNTGELFF.

This clonotype turned up a few times. The chain is built from TRBV24-1 and TRBJ2-1, with D tentatively TRBD1 (6 bases). The germline gives CDR1 KGHDR, CDR2 SFDVKD. Trimming shortened V by 2 bases and J by 5 bases, and 6 bases separated the two germline ends. This CDR3 contains 13 residues. The CDR3 sequence: CATSDYRDNEQFF. The CDR3 DNA reads TGTGCCACCAGTGATTACAGGGACAATGAGCAGTTCTTC.

This clonotype has more than one count but fewer than ten. This chain connects TRBV15 to TRBJ2-5; 7 nucleotides agree with TRBD2. The CDR3 loop spans 13 amino acids. Trimming removed 5 bases from V and 3 bases from J; junction bases left unmatched: 3. CDR1 and CDR2 (germline): LNHNV, YYDKDF (reference sequence). The CDR3 sequence is CATSAGVEETQYF. The CDR3, as DNA: TGTGCCACCAGCGCGGGAGTCGAAGAGACCCAGTACTTC.

This clonotype has only a few counts. The chain has TRBV5-1 and TRBJ2-7; 7 bases map to TRBD2. Germline V gives CDR1 SGHRS, CDR2 YFSETQ. After removal of 4 bases from V and 0 bases from J, the junction contained 7 bases not matched to a gene. The CDR3 is 15 amino acids. CDR3 region: CASSVVAGPSYEQYF. CDR3 DNA sequence: TGCGCCAGCAGCGTCGTAGCGGGCCCCTCCTACGAGCAGTACTTC. Based on the CDR3 plus reference TRBV5-1 and TRBJ2-7, the full variable domain is KAGVTQTPRYLIKTRGQQVTLSCSPISGHRSVSWYQQTPGQGLQFLFEYFSETQRNKGNFPGRFSGRQFSNSRSEMNVSTLELGDSALYLCASSVVAGPSYEQYFGPGTRLTVT.

V usage is TRBV21-1 and J usage is TRBJ1-5; the table's D call, TRBD1, was not checked against the DNA. TRBV21-1 is designated a pseudogene. The CDR3 length is 16 residues. CDR3 bases: TGTGCCAGCACCGTACAAGGGGACGCGGGCAATCAGCCCCAGCATTTT. Encoded protein: CASTVQGDAGNQPQHF.

This clonotype was detected only a few times. The DNA for the CDR3 is TGTGCCAGCAGTTCGACCCTGGCTGAAGCTTTCTTT. Its protein is CASSSTLAEAFF. This chain uses TRBV6-5 with TRBJ1-1; D unclear. The CDR3 is 12 amino acids. V lost 4 bases, J lost 6 bases, and 9 bases lay in between. CDR1 MNHEY and CDR2 SVGAGI come from the germline V gene.

The table lists this clonotype with a few counts. This chain connects TRBV12-3 or TRBV12-4 to TRBJ2-4; D possibly corresponds to TRBD1 (5 bases). The V end lost 3 bases, the J end lost 0 bases, and 9 bases lay between the germline ends. The CDR3 is 15 residues long. The CDR3 DNA reads TGTGCCAGCAGTTTGGGGCATATAGCCAAAAACATTCAGTACTTC. This gives the protein CASSLGHIAKNIQYF.

This clonotype occurred many times. The V call is TRBV6-5, the J call TRBJ2-2; 13 positions agree with TRBD2. From germline, CDR1 is MNHEY and CDR2 SVGAGI. The V segment lost 6 bases and the J segment 4 bases; nucleotides outside the gene matches: 11. The CDR3 is made up of 18 amino acids. DNA for the CDR3: TGTGCCAGCAGACGACTAGCGGGAGGCGTGGGACGCACCGGGGAGCTGTTTTTT. This codes for CASRRLAGGVGRTGELFF.

The V gene is TRBV12-3 or TRBV12-4, the J gene TRBJ2-5, with 9 bases lining up with TRBD1. After removal of 6 bases from V and 5 bases from J, the junction contained 10 bases not matched to a gene. This CDR3 has 15 amino acids. The CDR3 region is CASRGQGILGETQYF. CDR3 DNA: TGTGCCAGCAGGGGACAGGGTATTTTGGGGGAGACCCAGTACTTC.

The chain recombines TRBV11-2 with TRBJ1-2; a possible D gene is TRBD1 (6 bases). Looked up from germline, CDR1 is SGHAT and CDR2 is FQNNGV. CDR3 size: 18 residues. V was cut by 2 bases and J by 8 bases, with 27 bases left in between. The CDR3 coding sequence is TGTGCCAGCAGCTTATATGGGGGCAGTACCATAGGGAGGGGAGGCTACACCTTC. Its translation is CASSLYGGSTIGRGGYTF.